The T cell receptor beta chain under discussion was sequenced for a study of T cells after posttransplantation cyclophosphamide. Study-level points and caveats: Recipient CMV seropositivity and CMV reactivation strongly tracked TRB clonality. Blood and skin or GI T cell repertoires showed limited TRB overlap. Later blood repertoires were often dominated by clones from the donor CD8+ memory compartment.

The assay was immunoSEQ multiplex PCR, and TCRdb's table has in-frame clones only and misses some. The sample is made up of about 5,400 clones, none counted only once. Treatment was busulfan-fludarabine conditioning, a marrow graft, and cyclophosphamide on days +3 and +4. The sample holds many counts of this clone. Antigen unknown. Sequences were derived from PBMCs, sampled 350 to 400 days after allogeneic stem cell transplant with posttransplant cyclophosphamide. The receptor's source is a male patient between 60 and 69 years old who received an allogeneic stem cell transplant from a related donor, was CMV-positive, and had acute GVHD only. Some T cells may have come from the graft donor.

CDR3 amino acids: CASSFRVYEQFF. DNA for the CDR3: TGTGCCAGCAGTTTCCGGGTTTATGAGCAGTTCTTC. The gene calls are TRBV28 and TRBJ2-1; D is unclear. The CDR3 length is 12 residues. V shed 3 bases and J shed 8 bases, with 8 bases lying between them. Germline-derived CDR1 and CDR2 are MDHEN and SYDVKM.